These 32 T cell receptor beta chains originate from one sample sequenced in a study of cytomegalovirus exposure and HLA in healthy donors. The PCR employed 60 Vbeta primers together with 13 Jbeta primers. Clones were sequenced by immunoSEQ multiplex PCR, and TCRdb holds only the in-frame ones, with some missing. There are roughly 120,000 clones in the sample; 70% to 85% occur only once, and roughly 12% lies in the top ten. The sample taken for sequencing was PBMCs. These receptors were collected from a woman between 45 and 60 years old in good health and CMV-seropositive.

J is TRBJ1-1 and V is TRBV4-2; D might be TRBD1 (5 bases). Trimming left V 8 bases short and J 0 bases short, with 10 bases between. Germline assignment: CDR1 LGHNA and CDR2 YNFKEQ. The CDR3 extends over 13 amino acids. The DNA for the CDR3 is TGTGCCAGCGGACACGTGCTGAACACTGAAGCTTTCTTT. Protein: CASGHVLNTEAFF.

The genes are TRBV28 and TRBJ2-7; TRBD1 might be the D (5 bases). Germline CDR1 reads MDHEN; CDR2 reads SYDVKM. The CDR3 totals 14 residues. Trimming took 2 bases from V and 0 from J, leaving 8 bases between them. CDR3: CASSLRGGSYEQYF. Written as DNA, the CDR3 is TGTGCCAGCAGTTTAAGGGGTGGCTCCTACGAGCAGTACTTC.

This sequence joins TRBV4-2 and TRBJ2-5; the match to TRBD1 covers 7 bases. Trimming at V came to 0 bases and at J to 0 bases, leaving 4 bases not matched to a gene. CDR3 size: 16 residues. In germline, CDR1 is LGHNA, CDR2 YNFKEQ. Written as DNA, the CDR3 is TGTGCCAGCAGCCAAGATCTGGGACAGCACCAAGAGACCCAGTACTTC. It is translated as CASSQDLGQHQETQYF.

The rearrangement uses TRBV5-4 and TRBJ1-2; 7 nucleotides agree with TRBD1. Germline CDR1 is SGHNT and CDR2 is YYREEE (reference sequence). The CDR3 is made up of 14 amino acids. With 1 base clipped from V and 5 bases from J, the junction kept 5 bases outside the gene matches. This chain's CDR3 is CASSLNRGGYGYTF. The CDR3 DNA is TGTGCCAGCAGCTTGAACAGGGGTGGGTATGGCTACACCTTC.

On this clone: Since the CDR3 does not end with the conserved phenylalanine or tryptophan, this likely comes from a read error. The V gene is TRBV27, the J gene TRBJ1-1; maybe TRBD1 (6 bases). The CDR3 has 13 residues. V lost 5 bases and J 8 bases, leaving 15 bases between the germline ends. Germline V gene data show CDR1 as MNHEY and CDR2 as SMNVEV (reference sequence). The CDR3 nucleotides read TGTGCCAGCAGTCCCCTCAGGGGCGCCGAAGCTTTCGTT. Translated: CASSPLRGAEAFV.

The gene calls are TRBV27 and TRBJ1-6; 10 bases are a match to TRBD1. The CDR3 is 16 residues long. Germline V gene sequence: CDR1 MNHEY, CDR2 SMNVEV (reference sequence). V was clipped by 5 bases and J by 9 bases; unmatched bases: 10. The CDR3 DNA follows: TGTGCCAGCAGTCTCCGGACAGGGGGGTCGAGTTCACCCCTCCACTTT. It is translated as CASSLRTGGSSSPLHF.

The chain combines TRBV6-6 with TRBJ2-7, with D possibly TRBD1 on 5 matching bases. The CDR3 has 16 residues. CDR1 MNHNY and CDR2 SVGAGI come from the germline V gene (reference sequence). V gave up 0 bases and J gave up 7 bases, with 19 bases separating them. CDR3 loop: CASSYSSPRVTGEQYF. CDR3 nucleotide sequence: TGTGCCAGCAGTTACTCGAGCCCCAGGGTGACTGGGGAGCAGTACTTC.

DNA of the CDR3: TGTGCCAGCAGTTACGACAGGCCTGGAAACACCATATATTTT. The encoded protein is CASSYDRPGNTIYF. The chain is built from TRBV6-5 and TRBJ1-3; perhaps TRBD1 as D (6 bases). Per the germline V gene, CDR1 is MNHEY and CDR2 is SVGAGI. Trimming shortened V by 2 bases and J by 2 bases, and 7 bases separated the two germline ends. The CDR3 extends over 14 amino acids.

The chain is built from TRBV29-1 and TRBJ2-5; TRBD1 matches 9 bases. Germline lookup yields CDR1 SQVTM and CDR2 ANQGSEA. J lost 2 bases, V lost 3 bases, and 7 bases had no gene match. The CDR3 totals 15 residues. The CDR3 loop reads CSVDGPGQGQETQYF. The CDR3 nucleotides read TGCAGCGTTGATGGACCGGGACAGGGACAAGAGACCCAGTACTTC.

In DNA, the CDR3 is TGTGCCAGCAGCTTAGGGACAGCCTCCACAGGATATACGCAGTATTTT. Protein: CASSLGTASTGYTQYF. This chain uses TRBV11-2 with TRBJ2-3; D is possibly TRBD1 (6 bases). Germline V gene lookup returns CDR1 SGHAT and CDR2 FQNNGV. CDR3 length equals 16 residues. Trimming took 1 base from V and 7 from J, leaving 18 bases between them.

This clone appeared a few times. CDR3 loop: CASSPGQNEKLFF. CDR3 nucleotide sequence: TGTGCCAGCTCACCAGGACAGAATGAAAAACTGTTTTTT. This sequence joins TRBV18 and TRBJ1-4; weak D call: TRBD1 (6 bases). V shed 2 bases and J shed 5 bases, with 6 bases lying between them. The CDR3 totals 13 residues. CDR1 KGHSH and CDR2 LQKENI come from the germline V gene.

The genes are TRBV18 and TRBJ1-1; TRBD1 matches 9 bases. With V trimmed by 5 bases and J by 5 bases, 15 bases remained unmatched. This CDR3 is built from 17 residues. Germline assignment: CDR1 KGHSH and CDR2 LQKENI. CDR3 nucleotides: TGTGCCAGCTCATCACAAACAGGGGGCGCGGGTGGGACTGAAGCTTTCTTT. Residues: CASSSQTGGAGGTEAFF.

The chain is built from TRBV9 and TRBJ2-2; TRBD2 matches at 9 bases. Germline CDR1 reads SGDLS; CDR2 reads YYNGEE. The junction had 5 bases not matched to a gene; V was cut back by 1 base and J by 7 bases. This CDR3 spans 15 amino acids. The CDR3 sequence: CASSVWREGVGELFF. CDR3 nucleotide sequence: TGTGCCAGCAGCGTATGGCGGGAGGGGGTCGGGGAGCTGTTTTTT.

The chain links TRBV5-1 to TRBJ2-3, with D possibly being TRBD1 (6 bases). Germline CDR1 reads SGHRS; CDR2 reads YFSETQ. Trimming cost V 0 bases and J 0 bases, with 20 bases left between them. The CDR3 covers 19 residues. Here the CDR3 DNA reads TGCGCCAGCAGCTTGGCCGTAGTTGAAACAGGGTTCAGCACAGATACGCAGTATTTT. It specifies CASSLAVVETGFSTDTQYF. Together with reference TRBV5-1 and TRBJ2-3, the CDR3 gives the full variable domain: KAGVTQTPRYLIKTRGQQVTLSCSPISGHRSVSWYQQTPGQGLQFLFEYFSETQRNKGNFPGRFSGRQFSNSRSEMNVSTLELGDSALYLCASSLAVVETGFSTDTQYFGPGTRLTVL.

The chain employs TRBV30 and TRBJ2-7; D is possibly TRBD1 (6 bases). Germline CDR1 and CDR2: GTSNPN and SVGIG (reference sequence). The V end lost 3 bases, the J end lost 0 bases, and 15 bases lay between the germline ends. This CDR3 is built from 15 residues. The CDR3 is CAWRATGVNSYEQYF. CDR3 bases: TGTGCCTGGAGGGCGACAGGCGTTAACTCCTACGAGCAGTACTTC.

This clone was seen a few times. The chain recombines TRBV28 with TRBJ1-1; weak D call: TRBD1 (5 bases). In germline, CDR1 is MDHEN, CDR2 SYDVKM. The V and J ends lost 4 bases and 8 bases respectively, with 17 bases between them. CDR3 length: 14 amino acids. The CDR3 DNA reads TGTGCCAGCAGTTCCGACACCCGGGGGTTAGAAGCTTTCTTT. It is translated as CASSSDTRGLEAFF.

The V gene is TRBV11-2, the J gene TRBJ2-7, with D perhaps TRBD1 (5 bases). There are 12 residues in the CDR3. Germline V lookup: CDR1 SGHAT, CDR2 FQNNGV. The V and J ends lost 4 bases and 4 bases respectively, with 8 bases between them. The CDR3 bases are TGTGCCAGCAGCTCCAACAGGTACGAGCAGTACTTC. This sequence encodes CASSSNRYEQYF.

This clone was seen only a few times. The chain recombines TRBV28 with TRBJ1-2; 9 positions agree with TRBD1. Germline assignment: CDR1 MDHEN and CDR2 SYDVKM. CDR3 size: 14 residues. V lost 4 bases, J lost 7 bases, and 7 bases stayed unmatched. The CDR3 DNA is TGTGCCAGCAGTTCCCAGGACAGGGGAGCTGGCTACACCTTC. Translation gives CASSSQDRGAGYTF.

The gene calls are TRBV7-2 and TRBJ2-7, with TRBD2 matching over 7 bases. V shed 5 bases and J 5 bases; nucleotides not matched to a gene: 15. The CDR3 totals 16 residues. Germline lookup yields CDR1 SGHTA and CDR2 FQGNSA. The CDR3, as DNA: TGTGCCAGCAGCCTCGATTGGGGCGGGAGTGTCAACGAGCAGTACTTC. Translation gives CASSLDWGGSVNEQYF.

This clone was recorded once. V usage is TRBV19 and J usage is TRBJ1-2, with 8 bases identical to TRBD1. The CDR3 consists of 16 residues. Germline loops: CDR1 LNHDA, CDR2 SQIVND (reference sequence). Trimming cost V 4 bases and J 2 bases; bases outside gene matches: 9. The CDR3 nucleotides are TGTGCCAGTAGTAGGGGGACAGGATCGGGAAACTATGGCTACACCTTC. Its protein is CASSRGTGSGNYGYTF.

This chain uses TRBV6-4 with TRBJ2-1, with D maybe TRBD2 (5 bases). The CDR3 runs to 15 residues. Looked up from germline, CDR1 is MRHNA and CDR2 is SNTAGT. V gave up 5 bases and J gave up 7 bases, with 18 bases separating them. DNA for the CDR3: TGTGCCAGCAGTCTCACGGGATCTTCGCGGAATGAGCAGTTCTTC. Amino acid sequence: CASSLTGSSRNEQFF.

This clone has a count of ten or more. The chain joins TRBV7-9 to TRBJ1-1; perhaps TRBD1 as D (5 bases). Germline loops: CDR1 SEHNR, CDR2 FQNEAQ (reference sequence). Trimming removed 4 bases from V and 0 bases from J, with 12 bases in between. This CDR3 contains 15 residues. The CDR3 DNA is TGTGCCAGCAGCTCCCCGACAGATATGAACACTGAAGCTTTCTTT. Protein product: CASSSPTDMNTEAFF. Full variable domain (missing parts from reference TRBV7-9 and TRBJ1-1): DTGVSQNPRHKITKRGQNVTFRCDPISEHNRLYWYRQTLGQGPEFLTYFQNEAQLEKSRLLSDRFSAERPKGSFSTLEIQRTEQGDSAMYLCASSSPTDMNTEAFFGQGTRLTVV.

The chain recombines TRBV28 with TRBJ2-7; 8 bases align to TRBD1. The CDR3 runs 11 residues. With 6 bases clipped from V and 13 bases from J, the junction kept 8 bases outside the gene matches. The germline V gene encodes CDR1 MDHEN and CDR2 SYDVKM. The CDR3 sequence is CASSSDRAPYF. In nucleotides, the CDR3 is TGTGCCAGCAGCTCGGACAGGGCGCCTTACTTC.

In this sample, this clone turned up a few times. The gene calls are TRBV30 and TRBJ1-5; D is perhaps TRBD1 (5 bases). Germline CDR1 GTSNPN, CDR2 SVGIG (reference sequence). The CDR3 is 15 amino acids. The chain's CDR3 is CARGGALGSNQPQHF. DNA for the CDR3: TGTGCTCGTGGAGGGGCCCTTGGGAGCAATCAGCCCCAGCATTTT. Drawing the rest from reference TRBV30 and TRBJ1-5, the complete variable domain is SQTIHQWPATLVQPVGSPLSLECTVEGTSNPNLYWYRQAAGRGLQLLFYSVGIGQISSEVPQNLSASRPQDRQFILSSKKLLLSDSGFYLCARGGALGSNQPQHFGDGTRLSIL.

The rearrangement uses TRBV18 and TRBJ1-1; maybe TRBD1 (6 bases). CDR1 is KGHSH, CDR2 LQKENI, per germline. The CDR3 is made up of 16 amino acids. V gave up 3 bases and J gave up 0 bases, with 14 bases separating them. This CDR3 is CASSPRTEYMNTEAFF. In DNA form, the CDR3 reads TGTGCCAGCTCACCCAGGACAGAGTATATGAACACTGAAGCTTTCTTT.

This chain connects TRBV6-1 to TRBJ1-3; D remains unclear. Trimming cost V 3 bases and J 0 bases, with 12 bases left between them. The CDR3 contains 16 residues. Per the germline V gene, CDR1 is MNHNS and CDR2 is SASEGT. The chain's CDR3 is CASSDEGQVSGNTIYF. DNA for the CDR3: TGTGCCAGCAGTGATGAGGGTCAGGTCTCTGGAAACACCATATATTTT.

About this clone itself: Other DNA sequences in the sample encode the same CDR3. The rearrangement links TRBV11-2 to TRBJ2-3; the match to TRBD2 covers 7 bases. V lost 1 base to trimming and J lost 4 bases; unmatched junction nucleotides: 2. The CDR3 is 14 residues long. CDR1 and CDR2 from the germline V gene are SGHAT and FQNNGV. The DNA for the CDR3 is TGTGCCAGCAGCTTAGCGGGGGGTGCAGATACGCAGTATTTT. Protein: CASSLAGGADTQYF.

The V gene is TRBV5-6, the J gene TRBJ1-2; 11 bases match TRBD1. Per the germline V gene, CDR1 is SGHDT and CDR2 is YYEEEE. The CDR3 totals 15 residues. After removal of 0 bases from V and 11 bases from J, the junction contained 9 bases not matched to a gene. The chain's CDR3 is CASSLEIRTGGSYTF. In DNA, the CDR3 is TGTGCCAGCAGCTTGGAGATCCGGACAGGGGGCTCTTACACCTTC.

The chain uses TRBV11-2 and TRBJ2-5; D is unclear. From germline, CDR1 is SGHAT and CDR2 FQNNGV. The CDR3 runs to 14 residues. V shed 5 bases and J shed 2 bases, with 12 bases lying between them. CDR3 DNA sequence: TGTGCCAGCAGCCCCTGGCTGCCTCAAGAGACCCAGTACTTC. Protein product: CASSPWLPQETQYF. Full variable domain (remainder filled in from reference TRBV11-2 and TRBJ2-5): EAGVAQSPRYKIIEKRQSVAFWCNPISGHATLYWYQQILGQGPKLLIQFQNNGVVDDSQLPKDRFSAERLKGVDSTLKIQPAKLEDSAVYLCASSPWLPQETQYFGPGTRLLVL.

In this sample, this clone turned up once. A junction boundary mismatches the germline segment, possibly from a read error. The rearrangement links TRBV2 to TRBJ2-1, with 10 bases lining up with TRBD1. The CDR3 has 15 residues. Germline V gene data show CDR1 as SNHLY and CDR2 as FYNNEI. The CDR3 bases are TGTGCCAGCAGGGAAGGACAGGGGGGTAGCGATGAGCAGTTCTTC. Protein product: CASREGQGGSDEQFF. The full variable domain, rest sourced from reference TRBV2 and TRBJ2-1, is EPEVTQTPSHQVTQMGQEVILRCVPISNHLYFYWYRQILGQKVEFLVSFYNNEISEKSEIFDDQFSVERPDGSNFTLKIRSTKLEDSAMYFCASREGQGGSDEQFFGPGTRLTVL.

This clone has a single count. The chain carries TRBV25-1 and TRBJ2-7; no clear D gene. Trimming shortened V by 0 bases and J by 2 bases, and 5 bases separated the two germline ends. The CDR3 extends over 13 amino acids. Germline V lookup: CDR1 MGHDK, CDR2 SYGVNS. The CDR3 is CASSEYSAYEQYF. As DNA, the CDR3 is TGTGCCAGCAGTGAATATTCAGCCTACGAGCAGTACTTC.

The chain recombines TRBV7-3 with TRBJ1-1; a weak D match, TRBD1 (6 bases). Trimming stripped 6 bases from V and 6 bases from J, with 20 bases between. Germline V lookup: CDR1 SGHTA, CDR2 FQGTGA. CDR3 length equals 15 residues. The CDR3 region has the DNA TGTGCCAGCAGTAACTTACAGGGACTAGTCCCTGAAGCTTTCTTT. Its translation is CASSNLQGLVPEAFF.